This passage covers 15 T cell receptor beta chains from one sample sequenced in a study of breast tumors, draining lymph nodes, adjacent tissues. Samples came from axillary lymph nodes draining the breast cancer. MiXCR, applied by TCRdb to the multiplex PCR reads, yields one record per CDR3 protein. The repertoire includes under 250,000 distinct CDR3 sequences, roughly 32% of them detected once, and approximately 1.5% sits in the top ten. Sequenced: axillary lymph node tissue. Every receptor here comes from a female donor with breast cancer. Some clones in this sample may be carry-over from other donors' samples.

This clonotype is a singleton in its sample. A much larger clone differs by one base, so this may be a read error. The rearrangement uses TRBV30 and TRBJ2-1, with 8 bases identical to TRBD1. The CDR3 extends over 13 amino acids. Germline values: CDR1 GTSNPN, CDR2 SVGIG (reference sequence). CDR3 sequence: CAWISRGLNGQFF. Here the CDR3 DNA reads TGTGCCTGGATTAGCAGGGGGCTCAATGGGCAGTTCTTC.

This clonotype was seen repeatedly, ten times or more. The rearrangement links TRBV11-2 to TRBJ2-2; D may be TRBD1 (5 bases). V was clipped by 2 bases and J by 3 bases, with 10 bases between them. Germline CDR1 SGHAT, CDR2 FQNNGV. This CDR3 region has 15 residues. This CDR3 is CASSLRGRDTGELFF. The CDR3 DNA sequence: TGTGCCAGCAGCTTAAGGGGTCGGGACACCGGGGAGCTGTTTTTT.

This clonotype appeared a single time. The chain carries TRBV20-1 and TRBJ2-3, with 7 bases identical to TRBD2. This CDR3 has 17 amino acids. J was trimmed by 3 bases and V by 6 bases; bases with no gene match: 18. CDR1 is DFQATT and CDR2 is SNEGSKA in the germline V gene (reference sequence). In nucleotides, the CDR3 is TGCAGTGCCCGACGGCGGGAGTATACCGGGGCAACAGATACGCAGTATTTT. Amino acid sequence: CSARRREYTGATDTQYF.

The CDR3 sequence is CASSYGSGTIYNEQFF. CDR3 in DNA: TGTGCCAGCAGTTACGGGTCCGGGACCATCTACAATGAGCAGTTCTTC. The chain carries TRBV6-2 or TRBV6-3 and TRBJ2-1; D possibly uses TRBD1 or TRBD2 (5 bases each). This CDR3 region has 16 residues. Trimming pared 2 bases from V and 3 bases from J, leaving 14 bases between. Germline V gives CDR1 MNHEY, CDR2 SVGEGT.

The table lists this clonotype with a few counts. The chain couples TRBV20-1 to TRBJ2-7; unclear D gene. With 2 bases removed from V and 0 bases from J, the gap between germline ends came to 14 bases. CDR3 size: 15 residues. Germline V lookup: CDR1 DFQATT, CDR2 SNEGSKA (reference sequence). The CDR3 loop is CSARSVDTLSYEQYF. The CDR3 nucleotides read TGCAGTGCTAGAAGTGTTGACACCCTCTCCTACGAGCAGTACTTC.

This rearrangement joins TRBV15 to TRBJ2-5; 11 bases are a match to TRBD2. This CDR3 spans 17 amino acids. Germline CDR1 is LNHNV and CDR2 is YYDKDF (reference sequence). V lost 5 bases to trimming and J lost 2 bases; unmatched junction nucleotides: 10. The CDR3 coding sequence is TGTGCCACCAGCGGGCCACCGACTAGCGGGGTTCAAGAGACCCAGTACTTC. This encodes CATSGPPTSGVQETQYF.

V and J are TRBV20-1 and TRBJ1-5, with D hard to call. The CDR3 is 14 amino acids. V was shortened by 5 bases and J by 2 bases, with 13 bases between the two germline ends. Per germline, CDR1 DFQATT and CDR2 SNEGSKA (reference sequence). Here the CDR3 DNA reads TGCAGTGCTGACCCGGGGAGGGGCAATCAGCCCCAGCATTTT. Translation: CSADPGRGNQPQHF.

This clonotype was found many times. The rearrangement uses TRBV2 and TRBJ2-5, with TRBD1 matching 8 bases. Germline CDR1 is SNHLY and CDR2 is FYNNEI. The trim removed 8 bases at V and 5 bases at J, leaving 10 bases unmatched. The CDR3 length is 14 residues. The CDR3 region has the DNA TGTGCCAGCGTCCACGACAGGGGCTCGGAGACCCAGTACTTC. This sequence encodes CASVHDRGSETQYF. Complete variable domain (other parts from reference TRBV2 and TRBJ2-5): EPEVTQTPSHQVTQMGQEVILRCVPISNHLYFYWYRQILGQKVEFLVSFYNNEISEKSEIFDDQFSVERPDGSNFTLKIRSTKLEDSAMYFCASVHDRGSETQYFGPGTRLLVL.

This chain uses TRBV20-1 with TRBJ1-1; D gene uncertain. Between the trimmed V and J ends, which lost 5 bases and 1 base, there was a span of 11 bases. Per the germline V gene, CDR1 is DFQATT and CDR2 is SNEGSKA (reference sequence). The CDR3 has 13 residues. The CDR3 bases are TGCAGTGCTCTCCCGGGTGGGAACACTGAAGCTTTCTTT. This encodes CSALPGGNTEAFF.

CDR3 amino acids: CSAREARTSSSRETIYF. The CDR3 region has the DNA TGCAGTGCTAGAGAAGCCAGGACTAGCTCCTCGAGAGAGACCATATATTTT. The chain joins TRBV20-1 to TRBJ1-3; D is uncertain. Trimming stripped 0 bases from V and 10 bases from J, with 25 bases between. The CDR3 is 17 amino acids. Germline assignment: CDR1 DFQATT and CDR2 SNEGSKA (reference sequence).

This clonotype was seen a handful of times. J is TRBJ2-1 and V is TRBV6-1, with 12 bases matching TRBD2. Germline CDR1 MNHNS, CDR2 SASEGT. V was clipped by 6 bases and J by 6 bases; unmatched bases: 12. The CDR3 has 17 residues. The chain's CDR3 is CASSTGTSGQVFNEQFF. In nucleotides, the CDR3 is TGTGCCAGCAGCACCGGGACTAGCGGGCAGGTGTTCAATGAGCAGTTCTTC.

V usage is TRBV6-5 and J usage is TRBJ2-7, with TRBD2 identical over 8 bases. Trimming cost V 5 bases and J 1 base; bases outside gene matches: 4. This CDR3 region has 14 residues. The germline gives CDR1 MNHEY, CDR2 SVGAGI. The CDR3 DNA reads TGTGCCAGCAGTCACGGGGGGGCTTCCTACGAGCAGTACTTC. Its protein product is CASSHGGASYEQYF.

This clonotype was detected many times. A much larger clone sits a single nucleotide away, making a read error possible. The chain recombines TRBV7-3 with TRBJ2-3; no definite D call. The CDR3 is made up of 15 amino acids. Germline loops: CDR1 SGHTA, CDR2 FQGTGA. The CDR3 bases are TGTACCAGCAGCTTAACGAAAGGACCGATCGATACGCAGTATTTT. It yields the protein CTSSLTKGPIDTQYF.

A single count supports this clonotype. The junction departs from germline at one end; a sequencing error may be responsible. The chain recombines TRBV2 with TRBJ1-2; D gene ambiguous. Germline V gives CDR1 SNHLY, CDR2 FYNNEI. The CDR3 is made up of 14 amino acids. The CDR3 nucleotides read TGTGCCAGCCAACCGACGGGGTCTCCCCGTGGCCACACCTTC. It yields the protein CASQPTGSPRGHTF.

As for this clonotype: A junction end diverges from the germline sequence, so it may reflect a read error. The chain has TRBV3-1 and TRBJ2-3; D may correspond to TRBD1 or TRBD2 (5 bases each). CDR3 size: 13 residues. CDR1 LGHDT and CDR2 YNNKEL come from the germline V gene (reference sequence). CDR3 nucleotide sequence: TGTGCCAGCAGCTCCCAAGGGACCCTTACGCAGTGTTTT. Translating it yields CASSSQGTLTQCF.